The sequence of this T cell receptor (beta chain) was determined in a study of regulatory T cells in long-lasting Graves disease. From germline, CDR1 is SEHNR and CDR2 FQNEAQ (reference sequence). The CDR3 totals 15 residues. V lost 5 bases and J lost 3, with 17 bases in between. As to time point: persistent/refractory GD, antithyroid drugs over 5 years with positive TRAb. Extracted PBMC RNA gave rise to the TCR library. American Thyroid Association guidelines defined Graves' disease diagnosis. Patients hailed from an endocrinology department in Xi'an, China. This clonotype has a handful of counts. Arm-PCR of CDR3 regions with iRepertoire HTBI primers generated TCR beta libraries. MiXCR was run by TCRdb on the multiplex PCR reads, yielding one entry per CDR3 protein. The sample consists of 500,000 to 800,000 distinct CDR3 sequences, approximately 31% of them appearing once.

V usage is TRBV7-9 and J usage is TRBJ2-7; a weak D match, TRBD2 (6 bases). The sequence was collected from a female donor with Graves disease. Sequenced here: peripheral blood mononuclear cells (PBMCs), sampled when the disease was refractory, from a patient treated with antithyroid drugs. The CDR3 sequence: CASSPIAATDYEQYF. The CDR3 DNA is TGTGCCAGCAGCCCCATAGCGGCGACAGACTACGAGCAGTACTTC.